Presented here are 5 T cell receptor beta chains from one specimen sequenced in a study of beta chain features in type 1 diabetes. Study-level points and caveats: For Type 1 diabetes patients, all four CD4+ subsets carried TCRB CDR3s that were moderately but significantly shorter.

These receptors have no identified antigens. All of the isolated RNA was reverse transcribed, so expressed TCRB transcripts were sequenced. Clones were sequenced by immunoSEQ multiplex PCR, and TCRdb holds only the in-frame ones, with some missing. The sample contains under 300,000 clones, roughly 20% of which appear only once. Specimen: naive CD4+ T cells from blood. The receptors shown here come from a woman in her forties with type 1 diabetes.

This chain links TRBV5-1 with TRBJ2-1; 12 bases are a match to TRBD2. The V segment lost 1 base and the J segment 10 bases; nucleotides outside the gene matches: 6. This CDR3 has 15 amino acids. In germline, CDR1 is SGHRS, CDR2 YFSETQ. CDR3 in DNA: TGCGCCAGCAGCTTGCGGACTAGCGGGGCCCAAGAGCAGTTCTTC. Its translation is CASSLRTSGAQEQFF.

The rearrangement uses TRBV15 and TRBJ2-5, with D possibly matching TRBD2 (6 bases). Trimming pared 0 bases from V and 0 bases from J, leaving 8 bases between. This CDR3 region has 15 residues. Germline CDR1 is LNHNV and CDR2 is YYDKDF (reference sequence). The CDR3 DNA sequence: TGTGCCACCAGCAGAGATCGGGGGTACCAAGAGACCCAGTACTTC. This sequence encodes CATSRDRGYQETQYF.

The J gene is TRBJ2-7, the V gene TRBV18; 11 bases are shared with TRBD2. The V gene end was trimmed by 3 bases and the J gene end by 3 bases; junction bases not matched to a gene: 4. CDR3 length equals 15 residues. Germline V lookup: CDR1 KGHSH, CDR2 LQKENI. In DNA form, the CDR3 reads TGTGCCAGCTCACCCGGGACTAGCGGAGGCTACGAGCAGTACTTC. It specifies CASSPGTSGGYEQYF.

This chain connects TRBV2 to TRBJ2-1; tentative D call: TRBD2 (5 bases). The CDR3 covers 14 residues. Germline V gene sequence: CDR1 SNHLY, CDR2 FYNNEI. The germline V and J ends were trimmed by 6 bases and 0 bases, with 9 bases remaining between them. The CDR3 DNA reads TGTGCCAGCAGGGAGGTCAGCTCCTACAATGAGCAGTTCTTC. Its translation: CASREVSSYNEQFF.

This clone was seen a handful of times. The chain couples TRBV4-3 to TRBJ2-1, with TRBD2 matching over 13 bases. The germline V gene has CDR1 LGHNA and CDR2 YSLEER. This CDR3 has 15 residues. The V gene end was trimmed by 6 bases and the J gene end by 7 bases; junction bases not matched to a gene: 6. CDR3 in DNA: TGCGCCAGCAGTTATGGACTAGCGGGAGCGAATGAGCAGTTCTTC. It is translated as CASSYGLAGANEQFF.